Sequencing of this T cell receptor beta chain was carried out in a study of blood T cell repertoires in COVID-19. About the study: The origin of the acute and convalescent COVID-19 samples was the United States, Italy and Spain. In each case, the material was cDNA or gDNA derived from T cells, B-cell-depleted T cells, or PBMCs.

The CDR3 extends over 16 amino acids. Germline CDR1 SGHNT, CDR2 YYREEE (reference sequence). Trimming removed 7 bases at V and 5 bases at J, with 21 bases between. The authors' processing: Estimates of nucleated cell counts were drawn from the amplification of reference gene primers. Assay: immunoSEQ multiplex PCR; the TCRdb copy retains only in-frame clones and omits some. For V, J and clone size, that table is used; D and trimming come from the DNA. Among tens of thousands of clones listed, 70% to 85% were seen once. The clonotype comes from a human donor in a cohort sampled during active COVID-19. What was sequenced was peripheral blood. V and J are TRBV5-4 and TRBJ2-2; weak D call: TRBD2 (7 bases). Written as DNA, the CDR3 is TGTGCCAGCTTCTCCGCCGGCAGGGGAGGGACCGGGGAGCTGTTTTTT. Translation gives CASFSAGRGGTGELFF.